This TCR beta chain appears in the sequencing data of a study of CD4 T cells in relation to SARS-CoV-2 and coronaviruses. Study results and limitations: Approximately 65% of donors had memory CD4+ clonotypes crossrecognizing SARS-CoV-2 and common cold coronavirus spike.

Before the COVID-19 pandemic, during about 2011-2018, CD4+ T cells were taken from unexposed donors. After ten to eleven days of culture, CD4+ T cells were isolated. The table came from immunoSEQ multiplex PCR; TCRdb's copy has only in-frame clones and leaves some out. The table lists roughly 20,000 clones, approximately 82% of them singletons. V lost 1 base, J lost 7 bases, and 21 bases stayed unmatched. The CDR3 extends over 19 amino acids. Looked up from germline, CDR1 is LGHNA and CDR2 is YNFKEQ. For this clone: No antigen is known for it.

This TCR was sampled from a human donor in good health. Sequences were obtained from CD4+ T cells from PBMCs, cultured in vitro. This chain joins TRBV4-2 and TRBJ1-2; 7 bases fit TRBD1. The CDR3: CASSQATGGGQGGTFGYTF. The CDR3 bases are TGTGCCAGCAGCCAAGCAACGGGAGGGGGTCAGGGGGGGACCTTTGGCTACACCTTC.